These 6 T cell receptor beta chains originate from one sample sequenced in a study of molecular identifiers for immune sequencing clone quantification. TCRdb redid the calling of the PCR reads with MiXCR, one entry per CDR3 protein. The table includes approximately 550,000 distinct CDR3 sequences, around 23% detected once. Sequencing was performed on naive CD8+ T cells from blood, with Jurkat cell RNA spiked in. Subset reported: FACS-sorted CD8+CD4-CCR7+CD45RA+ naive T cells. The receptor source for this set is a human donor in good health. Some libraries in this study had Jurkat cell RNA spiked in.

This clonotype was observed a few times. V usage is TRBV10-3 and J usage is TRBJ2-3, with 8 bases matching TRBD1. The CDR3 loop spans 14 amino acids. Germline CDR1 reads ENHRY; CDR2 reads SYGVKD. V gave up 4 bases and J gave up 4 bases; unmatched junction bases: 4. The CDR3 DNA is TGTGCCATCAGTGGGACAGGGTCGGCAGATACGCAGTATTTT. Protein: CAISGTGSADTQYF.

This chain connects TRBV30 to TRBJ2-5, with 9 bases aligning to TRBD2. Germline V gives CDR1 GTSNPN, CDR2 SVGIG (reference sequence). This CDR3 is 21 amino acids long. V dropped 0 bases and J dropped 1; count of bases not matched to a gene: 21. CDR3 nucleotide sequence: TGTGCCTGGAGTGTCAGGGTTGCTAGCGGGATGGTTTGGGAATTCCAAGAGACCCAGTACTTC. Its translation is CAWSVRVASGMVWEFQETQYF.

Turning to this clonotype: One end of the junction is discordant with germline, which a read error may explain. This chain uses TRBV28 with TRBJ1-5; the D gene is possibly TRBD1 (6 bases). CDR3 size: 16 residues. The germline V gene encodes CDR1 MDHEN and CDR2 SYDVKM. The CDR3 sequence is CASSTTRIGTNQPQQF. The CDR3 nucleotides read TGTGCCAGCAGTACGACAAGGATCGGGACAAATCAGCCCCAGCAATTT.

As regards this clonotype: An end of the junction differs from the germline gene, which may be a read error. This chain links TRBV20-1 with TRBJ2-6; TRBD1 aligns across 7 bases. This CDR3 region has 19 residues. Germline V gene lookup returns CDR1 DFQATT and CDR2 SNEGSKA (reference sequence). The CDR3 nucleotides are TGCAGTGCTAGAGATTTCTCGGGGCAGGGGGTCTCTGGGGCCAACGCCCTGACTTTC. Its protein is CSARDFSGQGVSGANALTF.

V and J are TRBV30 and TRBJ2-5, with D perhaps TRBD1 (5 bases). CDR1 is GTSNPN, CDR2 SVGIG, per germline (reference sequence). The CDR3 is made up of 13 amino acids. Trimming pared 2 bases from V and 0 bases from J, leaving 7 bases between. As DNA, the CDR3 is TGTGCCTGGAGTCAGGGCTACCAAGAGACCCAGTACTTC. This translates into CAWSQGYQETQYF.

This clonotype showed up many times. This chain links TRBV7-2 with TRBJ1-1; D gene uncertain. The length of the CDR3 is 14 residues. Germline CDR1 reads SGHTA; CDR2 reads FQGNSA. V was trimmed by 1 base and J by 1 base, leaving 7 bases between them. This chain's CDR3 is CASSLVQRNTEAFF. The CDR3 coding sequence is TGTGCCAGCAGCTTAGTCCAGCGGAACACTGAAGCTTTCTTT.